This T cell receptor beta chain was captured in a study of control samples from healthy donors and cancer patients. Profiling relied on immunoSEQ multiplex PCR, and the TCRdb table lists in-frame clones only, not all of them. The sample has approximately 84,000 clones; around 92% are singletons. V dropped 4 bases and J dropped 5 bases, with 16 bases sitting between them. Germline assignment: CDR1 SGHRS and CDR2 YFSETQ. The CDR3 spans 15 residues. The rearrangement joins TRBV5-1 to TRBJ2-1, with D perhaps matching TRBD1 or TRBD2 (5 bases each). Sample: blood. The sequence came from a man aged 30-40 years in good health. In DNA, the CDR3 is TGCGCCAGCAGCGGGGCCTATTTTAGCGACAATGAGCAGTTCTTC. Its translation is CASSGAYFSDNEQFF.